The source of this T cell receptor beta chain is a study of blood T cell repertoires in COVID-19. About the study: The United States, Italy and Spain provided the acute and convalescent COVID-19 samples. In each case, the material was cDNA or gDNA derived from T cells, B-cell-depleted T cells, or PBMCs.

Original processing methods: Estimation of nucleated cell counts relied on the amplification of reference gene primers. Some clones are missing from TCRdb's copy, which holds only in-frame ones; the method was immunoSEQ multiplex PCR. D and trimming come from the DNA, and the V and J calls and clone size come from that table. The repertoire holds some 400,000 clones, with around 90% as singletons. V lost 0 bases, J lost 9 bases, and 8 bases lay in between. This CDR3 region has 13 residues. From germline, CDR1 is KGHDR and CDR2 SFDVKD. The sequence was obtained from a man aged 18 to 35 with active or convalescent COVID-19. The chain carries TRBV24-1 and TRBJ2-1, with D perhaps matching TRBD2 (5 bases). Sequencing used peripheral blood. Here the CDR3 reads CATSDLEGREQFF. DNA for the CDR3: TGTGCCACCAGTGATTTGGAGGGCCGTGAGCAGTTCTTC.